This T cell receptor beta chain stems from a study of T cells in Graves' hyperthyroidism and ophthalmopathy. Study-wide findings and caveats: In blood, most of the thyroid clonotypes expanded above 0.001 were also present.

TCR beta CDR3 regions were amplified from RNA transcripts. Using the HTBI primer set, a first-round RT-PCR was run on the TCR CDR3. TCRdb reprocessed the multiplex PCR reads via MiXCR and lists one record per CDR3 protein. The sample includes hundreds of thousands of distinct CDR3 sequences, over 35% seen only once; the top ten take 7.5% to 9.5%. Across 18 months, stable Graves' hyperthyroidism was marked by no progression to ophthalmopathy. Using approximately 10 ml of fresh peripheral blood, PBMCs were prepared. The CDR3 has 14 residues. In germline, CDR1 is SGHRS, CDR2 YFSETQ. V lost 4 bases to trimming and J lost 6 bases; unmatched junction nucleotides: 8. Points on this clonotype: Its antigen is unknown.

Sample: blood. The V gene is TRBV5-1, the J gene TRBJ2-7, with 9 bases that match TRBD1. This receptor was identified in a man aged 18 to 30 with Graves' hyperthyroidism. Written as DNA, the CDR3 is TGCGCCAGCAGCCCGAGACAGGGGGAGGGCGAGCAGTACTTC. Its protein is CASSPRQGEGEQYF.